Following are 2 T cell receptor beta chains from one sample sequenced in a study of blood T cells in healthy people across ages. A second PCR, run for 7 to 11 cycles, used a sample-barcoded 5' primer plus a J-beta primer mix. Each CDR3 protein gets one entry after TCRdb re-called the 5' RACE reads with MiXCR. Among roughly 1,800,000 distinct CDR3 sequences listed, around half were seen once. The sample comprised blood. These receptors were taken from a woman between 35 and 50 years old in good health.

V is TRBV20-1 and J is TRBJ1-4, with 9 bases matching TRBD1. The J segment lost 7 bases and the V segment lost 1 base, leaving 10 bases of the junction unmatched. The CDR3 has 16 residues. The germline CDR1 and CDR2 sequences are DFQATT and SNEGSKA (reference sequence). CDR3 amino acids: CSARGWGQGLTEKLFF. The CDR3 bases are TGCAGTGCTAGAGGCTGGGGACAGGGACTGACTGAAAAACTGTTTTTT.

This clonotype was observed a single time. The gene calls are TRBV5-1 and TRBJ1-2; D gene uncertain. Germline V gene sequence: CDR1 SGHRS, CDR2 YFSETQ. The CDR3 spans 15 residues. Between the trimmed V and J ends, which lost 2 bases and 5 bases, there was a span of 16 bases. CDR3 in amino acids: CASSFALPEPYGYTF. The CDR3, as DNA: TGCGCCAGCAGCTTCGCCCTTCCCGAGCCTTATGGCTACACCTTC. Full variable domain (remainder filled in from reference TRBV5-1 and TRBJ1-2): KAGVTQTPRYLIKTRGQQVTLSCSPISGHRSVSWYQQTPGQGLQFLFEYFSETQRNKGNFPGRFSGRQFSNSRSEMNVSTLELGDSALYLCASSFALPEPYGYTFGSGTRLTVV.